The subject of this entry is one TCR beta chain. The antigen is not known. From germline, CDR1 is SGHRS and CDR2 YFSETQ. Trimming cost V 4 bases and J 0 bases; bases outside gene matches: 11. The CDR3 totals 17 residues. Sequenced by immunoSEQ multiplex PCR; TCRdb stores in-frame clones only, minus some. The table shows 100,000 to 150,000 clones, with around 90% occurring only once. The data derive from a study of cytomegalovirus exposure and HLA in healthy donors. About the research overall: A later analysis reported the same platform for the roughly 110 validation repertoires and the 666 first-cohort repertoires. The study, taken as a whole, reports: Reportedly, cytomegalovirus status was diagnosed with high sensitivity and specificity. Generally TCR sequences proved uncommon, though certain public TCRs appeared in numerous donors.

From the roughly 120-subject validation cohort, which was separate from the roughly 690-subject first cohort, the donors were drawn. The source material was PBMCs. The rearrangement links TRBV5-1 to TRBJ1-2, with 8 nucleotides matching TRBD1. The clonotype was recovered from a young woman in good health and CMV-seronegative. The CDR3 is CASSLGTGGGANYGYTF. The DNA for the CDR3 is TGCGCCAGCAGCCTTGGGACAGGCGGCGGAGCTAACTATGGCTACACCTTC.